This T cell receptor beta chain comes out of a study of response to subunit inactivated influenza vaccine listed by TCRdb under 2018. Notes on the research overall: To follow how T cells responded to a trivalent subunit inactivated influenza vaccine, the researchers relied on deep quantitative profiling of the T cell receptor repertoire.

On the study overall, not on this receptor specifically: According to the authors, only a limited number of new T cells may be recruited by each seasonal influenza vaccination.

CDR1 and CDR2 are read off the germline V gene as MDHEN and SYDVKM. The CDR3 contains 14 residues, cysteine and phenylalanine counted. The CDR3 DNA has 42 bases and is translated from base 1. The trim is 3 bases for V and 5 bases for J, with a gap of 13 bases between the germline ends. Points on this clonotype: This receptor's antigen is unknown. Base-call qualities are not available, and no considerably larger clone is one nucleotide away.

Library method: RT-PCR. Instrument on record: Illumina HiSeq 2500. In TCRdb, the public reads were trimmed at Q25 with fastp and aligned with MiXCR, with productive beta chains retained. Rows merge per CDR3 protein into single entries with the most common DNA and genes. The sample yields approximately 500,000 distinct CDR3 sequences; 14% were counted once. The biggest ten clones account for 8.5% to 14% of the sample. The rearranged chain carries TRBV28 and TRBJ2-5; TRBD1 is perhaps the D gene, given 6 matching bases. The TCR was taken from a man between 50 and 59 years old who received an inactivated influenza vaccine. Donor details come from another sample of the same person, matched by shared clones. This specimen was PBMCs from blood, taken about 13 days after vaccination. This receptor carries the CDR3 CASSFPGARETQYF. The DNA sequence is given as TGTGCCAGCAGTTTTCCAGGGGCGAGGGAGACCCAGTACTTC.